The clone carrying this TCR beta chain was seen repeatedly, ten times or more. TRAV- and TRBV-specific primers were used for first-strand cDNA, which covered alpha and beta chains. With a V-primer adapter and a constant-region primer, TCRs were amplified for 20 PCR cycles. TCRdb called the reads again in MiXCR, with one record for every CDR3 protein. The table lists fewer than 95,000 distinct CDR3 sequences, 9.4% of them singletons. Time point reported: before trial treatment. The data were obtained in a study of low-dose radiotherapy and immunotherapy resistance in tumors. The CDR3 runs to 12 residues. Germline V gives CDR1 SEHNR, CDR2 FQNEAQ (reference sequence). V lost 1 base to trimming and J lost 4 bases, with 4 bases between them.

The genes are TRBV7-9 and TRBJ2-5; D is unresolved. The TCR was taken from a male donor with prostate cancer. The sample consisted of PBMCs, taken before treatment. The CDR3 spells CASSLVGETQYF. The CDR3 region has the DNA TGTGCCAGCAGCTTAGTCGGAGAGACCCAGTACTTC.